Presented here are 22 T cell receptor beta chains from one specimen sequenced in a study of T cell responses to AZD1222 COVID-19 vaccine. TCRdb's table, derived via immunoSEQ multiplex PCR, lists solely in-frame clones and lacks some. The data show 90,000 to 140,000 clones, more than 75% seen once. This specimen was peripheral blood, taken on day 0 of AZD1222 vaccination. The receptors originated from an adult in good health.

This chain links TRBV5-4 with TRBJ2-3; 11 bases line up with TRBD1. CDR1 SGHNT and CDR2 YYREEE come from the germline V gene (reference sequence). The CDR3 length is 14 residues. After removal of 4 bases from V and 10 bases from J, the junction contained 8 bases not matched to a gene. In DNA, the CDR3 is TGTGCCAGCAGCGGACAGGGGGCGCTTGTCGCGCAGTATTTT. Translated, it gives CASSGQGALVAQYF.

This clone was detected once. The gene calls are TRBV24-1 and TRBJ2-3; D perhaps matches TRBD2 (6 bases). This CDR3 comprises 16 residues. V lost 10 bases and J lost 2, with 21 bases in between. The germline CDR1 and CDR2 sequences are KGHDR and SFDVKD. Here the CDR3 DNA reads TGTGCCACGCCGTCCGGCGGGGCCCGACACACAGATACGCAGTATTTT. It specifies CATPSGGARHTDTQYF.

This chain links TRBV19 with TRBJ2-7; D gene uncertain. The germline CDR1 and CDR2 sequences are LNHDA and SQIVND (reference sequence). The CDR3 runs 12 residues. V lost 3 bases, J lost 3 bases, and 6 bases lay in between. The CDR3 DNA reads as TGTGCCAGTAGTATCCCTGGCTACGAGCAGTACTTC. Amino acid sequence: CASSIPGYEQYF.

V and J are TRBV10-1 and TRBJ1-6; D is undetermined. The CDR3 length is 13 residues. Trimming cost V 0 bases and J 10 bases, with 7 bases left between them. CDR1 is WNHNN, CDR2 SYGVQD, per germline (reference sequence). In DNA form, the CDR3 reads TGCGCCAGCAGTGAGTCGAGAGAGTCACCCCTCCACTTT. Translated: CASSESRESPLHF.

This chain joins TRBV6-5 and TRBJ2-2; D might be TRBD1 (5 bases). Trimming took 4 bases from V and 5 from J, leaving 17 bases between them. The germline V gene encodes CDR1 MNHEY and CDR2 SVGAGI. The CDR3 covers 16 residues. The CDR3 DNA reads as TGTGCCAGCAGTTTCCGAGGAGACAGTTTGACCGGGGAGCTGTTTTTT. It translates to CASSFRGDSLTGELFF.

V and J are TRBV5-1 and TRBJ2-7; D is unclear. Trimming removed 0 bases at V and 6 bases at J, with 13 bases between. This CDR3 has 14 amino acids. CDR1 is SGHRS, CDR2 YFSETQ, per germline. The CDR3 nucleotides are TGCGCCAGCAGCTTGGGGGCTGCGGCAGGCGAGCAGTACTTC. This sequence encodes CASSLGAAAGEQYF.

CDR3 sequence reads: CASSRGQGLNTEAFF. The CDR3 DNA is TGTGCCAGTAGTCGGGGACAGGGATTGAACACTGAAGCTTTCTTT. The chain joins TRBV19 to TRBJ1-1; TRBD1 agrees at 9 bases. The CDR3 has 15 residues. The ends lost 5 bases at V and 0 bases at J; junction bases unmatched: 4. The germline V gene has CDR1 LNHDA and CDR2 SQIVND (reference sequence).

CDR3 coding DNA: TGTGCCATCAGTGATCTTGGACAGATCGGCACTGAAGCTTTCTTT. It yields the protein CAISDLGQIGTEAFF. The V call is TRBV10-3, the J call TRBJ1-1, with a tentative D call TRBD1 (6 bases). In germline, CDR1 is ENHRY, CDR2 SYGVKD. Trimming shortened V by 3 bases and J by 4 bases, and 15 bases separated the two germline ends. The CDR3 has 15 residues.

The chain employs TRBV7-9 and TRBJ1-2; the D is unclear. The CDR3 loop spans 13 amino acids. V lost 4 bases and J lost 4, with 10 bases in between. Germline loops: CDR1 SEHNR, CDR2 FQNEAQ (reference sequence). The CDR3 DNA sequence: TGTGCCAGCAGCTCCCGGTCCCTCTATGGCTACACCTTC. Translating it yields CASSSRSLYGYTF.

The chain links TRBV7-9 to TRBJ2-1, with 10 bases aligning to TRBD2. Germline assignment: CDR1 SEHNR and CDR2 FQNEAQ (reference sequence). After removal of 7 bases from V and 1 base from J, the junction contained 10 bases not matched to a gene. This CDR3 contains 17 residues. The CDR3 protein is CASTGLAGVRSYNEQFF. CDR3 DNA sequence: TGTGCCAGCACGGGGCTAGCGGGGGTGCGATCCTACAATGAGCAGTTCTTC.

This clone came up once. The chain carries TRBV6-5 and TRBJ2-3; D gene uncertain. V lost 7 bases, J lost 6 bases, and 8 bases lay in between. Germline CDR1 is MNHEY and CDR2 is SVGAGI. The CDR3 has 11 residues. CDR3 DNA sequence: TGTGCCAGCACCCTGAAGGATACGCAGTATTTT. Translated, it gives CASTLKDTQYF.

This clone was observed a handful of times. The rearrangement links TRBV7-8 to TRBJ1-1; D gene unclear. Looked up from germline, CDR1 is SGHVS and CDR2 is FQNEAQ. Trimming took 6 bases from V and 10 from J, leaving 24 bases between them. CDR3 size: 15 residues. The CDR3 nucleotides read TGTGCCAGCAGACTAGAACGCGGGCAGGCCGGTGGAGCTTTCTTT. Amino acids: CASRLERGQAGGAFF.

The V gene is TRBV7-8, the J gene TRBJ1-2; TRBD1 matches at 9 bases. V shed 5 bases, J shed 5 bases, and the junction held 12 bases outside the gene matches. Germline V gene lookup returns CDR1 SGHVS and CDR2 FQNEAQ. The CDR3 runs to 16 residues. The CDR3 DNA follows: TGTGCCAGCAGCGGATTCGAAACAGGGGGCATTTATGGCTACACCTTC. It is translated as CASSGFETGGIYGYTF.

In this sample, this clone turned up a few times. The DNA for the CDR3 is TGTGCCAGCAGTTACCTAACGGCAGGGAGTCCTGGTGGCTACACCTTC. Protein product: CASSYLTAGSPGGYTF. The rearrangement links TRBV6-2 or TRBV6-3 to TRBJ1-2; the D gene is possibly TRBD1 (5 bases). V was clipped by 2 bases and J by 7 bases, with 20 bases between them. The CDR3 is 16 amino acids. Germline lookup yields CDR1 MNHEY and CDR2 SVGEGT.

The chain couples TRBV7-9 to TRBJ1-2, with 9 bases aligning to TRBD1. This CDR3 is built from 15 residues. Germline V CDR1 and CDR2: SEHNR, FQNEAQ (reference sequence). Trimming cost V 5 bases and J 4 bases; bases outside gene matches: 8. CDR3 amino acids: CASSEQQGAFYGYTF. DNA of the CDR3: TGTGCCAGCAGCGAACAACAGGGGGCCTTCTATGGCTACACCTTC.

This chain joins TRBV3-1 (or the pseudogene TRBV3-2) and TRBJ1-6; D is unresolved. This CDR3 region has 14 residues. Germline-derived CDR1 and CDR2 are LGHDT and YNNKEL (reference sequence). V was cut by 4 bases and J by 4 bases, with 8 bases left in between. The DNA of the CDR3 is TGTGCCAGCAGCCCGGGATTTTATAATTCACCCCTCCACTTT. As protein: CASSPGFYNSPLHF.

This chain uses TRBV18 with TRBJ2-3, with 14 bases aligning to TRBD2. Losses at the gene ends were 3 bases for V and 2 bases for J; bases not matched to a gene: 10. The CDR3 totals 19 residues. The V gene's germline CDR1 is KGHSH and CDR2 LQKENI. As DNA, the CDR3 is TGTGCCAGCTCACCGTGGACTAGCGGGGGGACAAGGCTCACAGATACGCAGTATTTT. This sequence encodes CASSPWTSGGTRLTDTQYF. The full variable domain, its missing parts supplied by reference TRBV18 and TRBJ2-3, is NAGVMQNPRHLVRRRGQEARLRCSPMKGHSHVYWYRQLPEEGLKFMVYLQKENIIDESGMPKERFSAEFPKEGPSILRIQQVVRGDSAAYFCASSPWTSGGTRLTDTQYFGPGTRLTVL.

This chain joins TRBV10-3 and TRBJ2-3, with D perhaps matching TRBD1 or TRBD2 (6 bases each). CDR1 is ENHRY and CDR2 is SYGVKD in the germline V gene. Trimming shortened V by 3 bases and J by 3 bases, and 13 bases separated the two germline ends. The CDR3 is made up of 15 amino acids. The CDR3: CAISDMGGGTDTQYF. For the CDR3, the DNA is TGTGCCATCAGTGATATGGGGGGCGGGACAGATACGCAGTATTTT.

V usage is TRBV19 and J usage is TRBJ1-1; no reliable D call. V lost 2 bases to trimming and J lost 1 base, with 14 bases between them. This CDR3 region has 16 residues. CDR1 is LNHDA and CDR2 is SQIVND in the germline V gene (reference sequence). The CDR3 here is CASSIIFRAPNTEAFF. The CDR3 DNA reads TGTGCCAGTAGTATAATATTCCGCGCCCCGAACACTGAAGCTTTCTTT.

This clone appeared a single time. V usage is TRBV5-1 and J usage is TRBJ1-4; 8 bases are a match to TRBD1. The V segment lost 4 bases and the J segment 0 bases; nucleotides outside the gene matches: 2. The CDR3 covers 15 residues. Germline V CDR1 and CDR2: SGHRS, YFSETQ. CDR3 sequence: CASSLQGATNEKLFF. Here the CDR3 DNA reads TGCGCCAGCAGCCTACAGGGGGCAACTAATGAAAAACTGTTTTTT.

To note about this clone: The identical CDR3 is also encoded by other nucleotide sequences in the sample. The chain combines TRBV24-1 with TRBJ2-2; 14 nucleotides match TRBD2. The CDR3 length is 17 residues. CDR1 KGHDR and CDR2 SFDVKD come from the germline V gene. Unmatched junction bases numbered 3, after V lost 7 bases and J lost 0 bases. The CDR3 loop is CATSGTSGGPNTGELFF. CDR3 nucleotide sequence: TGTGCCACCAGCGGGACTAGCGGGGGACCGAACACCGGGGAGCTGTTTTTT.

The chain carries TRBV13 and TRBJ2-5; a possible D gene is TRBD2 (5 bases). The CDR3 extends over 15 amino acids. Germline V gene data show CDR1 as PRHDT and CDR2 as FYEKMQ (reference sequence). V shed 5 bases and J shed 0 bases, with 13 bases lying between them. CDR3 nucleotides: TGTGCCAGCAGCATACGGTCGGGGAACCAAGAGACCCAGTACTTC. Protein sequence: CASSIRSGNQETQYF.